This T cell receptor beta chain was sequenced during a study of beta chain features in type 1 diabetes. Study outcomes and limitations: Type 1 diabetes patients had TCRB CDR3s that were shorter (moderately but significantly so) in all four CD4+ subsets. A possible short-template PCR bias applies equally to patients and controls.

Since all of the isolated RNA was reverse transcribed, expressed TCRB transcripts were what got sequenced. Method: immunoSEQ multiplex PCR; TCRdb's copy keeps in-frame clones and lacks some. The table records some 240,000 clones, roughly 16% of them present only once. Per the germline V gene, CDR1 is SGHRS and CDR2 is YFSETQ. Trimming removed 6 bases from V and 5 bases from J, with 14 bases in between. This CDR3 contains 13 residues. Note on this clone: Antigen: not known.

V and J are TRBV5-1 and TRBJ2-5, with a possible D match to TRBD2 (5 bases). The sequencing sample was made of naive CD4+ T cells from blood. This sequence originates from a man aged 25-40 years with type 1 diabetes. The CDR3 spells CASMGDGGETQYF. The DNA for the CDR3 is TGCGCCAGCATGGGAGACGGCGGTGAGACCCAGTACTTC. The entire variable domain, with the rest obtained from reference TRBV5-1 and TRBJ2-5, is as follows: KAGVTQTPRYLIKTRGQQVTLSCSPISGHRSVSWYQQTPGQGLQFLFEYFSETQRNKGNFPGRFSGRQFSNSRSEMNVSTLELGDSALYLCASMGDGGETQYFGPGTRLLVL.